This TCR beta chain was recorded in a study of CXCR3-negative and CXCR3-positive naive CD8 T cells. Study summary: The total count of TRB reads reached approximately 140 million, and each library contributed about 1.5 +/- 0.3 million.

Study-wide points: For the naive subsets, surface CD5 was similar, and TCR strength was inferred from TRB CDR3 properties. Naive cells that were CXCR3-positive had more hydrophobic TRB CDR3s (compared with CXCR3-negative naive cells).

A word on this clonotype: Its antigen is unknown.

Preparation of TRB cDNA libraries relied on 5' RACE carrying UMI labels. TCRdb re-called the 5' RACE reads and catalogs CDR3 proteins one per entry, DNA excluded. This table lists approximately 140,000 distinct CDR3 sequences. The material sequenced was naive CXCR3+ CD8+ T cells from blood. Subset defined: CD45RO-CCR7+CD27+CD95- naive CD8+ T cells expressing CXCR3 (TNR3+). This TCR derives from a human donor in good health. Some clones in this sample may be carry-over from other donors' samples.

The CDR3 region is CASSPGLEDTGELFF. This chain joins TRBV7-9 and TRBJ2-2; TCRdb picks TRBD2, but there is no DNA to check that call. This CDR3 region has 15 residues. Germline CDR1 and CDR2: SEHNR and FQNEAQ (reference sequence).